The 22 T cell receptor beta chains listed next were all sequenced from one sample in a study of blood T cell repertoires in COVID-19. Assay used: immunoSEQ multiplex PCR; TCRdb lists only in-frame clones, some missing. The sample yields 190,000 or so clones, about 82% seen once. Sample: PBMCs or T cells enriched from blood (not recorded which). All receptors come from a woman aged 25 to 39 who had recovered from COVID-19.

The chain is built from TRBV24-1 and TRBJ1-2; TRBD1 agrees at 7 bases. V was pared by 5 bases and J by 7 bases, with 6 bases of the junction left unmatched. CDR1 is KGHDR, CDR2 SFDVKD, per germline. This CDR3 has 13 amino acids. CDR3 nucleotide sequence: TGTGCCACCAGTGGAGAGACAGGGAGTGGCTACACCTTC. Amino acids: CATSGETGSGYTF.

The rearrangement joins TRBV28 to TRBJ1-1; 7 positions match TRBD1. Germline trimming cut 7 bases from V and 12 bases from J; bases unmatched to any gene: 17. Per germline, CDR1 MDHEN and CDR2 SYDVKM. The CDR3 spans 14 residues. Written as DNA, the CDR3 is TGTGCCAGCACCCTCGACAATCGACAGGGTTGGACTTTCTTT. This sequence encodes CASTLDNRQGWTFF.

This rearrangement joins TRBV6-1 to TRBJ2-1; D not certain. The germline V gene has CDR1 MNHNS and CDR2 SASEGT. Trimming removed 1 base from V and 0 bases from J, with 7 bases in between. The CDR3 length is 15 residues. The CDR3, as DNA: TGTGCCAGCAGTGAAGTGAGGTCCTCCTACAATGAGCAGTTCTTC. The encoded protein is CASSEVRSSYNEQFF.

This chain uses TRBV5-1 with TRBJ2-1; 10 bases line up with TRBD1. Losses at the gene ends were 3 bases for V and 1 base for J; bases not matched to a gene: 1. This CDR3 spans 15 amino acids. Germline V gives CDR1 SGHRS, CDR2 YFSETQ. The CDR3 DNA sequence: TGCGCCAGCAGCTGGGGACAGGGGTCCTACAATGAGCAGTTCTTC. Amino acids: CASSWGQGSYNEQFF.

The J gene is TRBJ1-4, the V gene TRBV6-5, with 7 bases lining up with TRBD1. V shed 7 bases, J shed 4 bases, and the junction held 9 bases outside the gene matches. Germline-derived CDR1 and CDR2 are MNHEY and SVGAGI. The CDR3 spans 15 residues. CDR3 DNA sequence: TGTGCCAGCACTCTCTTGCCAGGGGGTAATGAAAAACTGTTTTTT. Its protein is CASTLLPGGNEKLFF.

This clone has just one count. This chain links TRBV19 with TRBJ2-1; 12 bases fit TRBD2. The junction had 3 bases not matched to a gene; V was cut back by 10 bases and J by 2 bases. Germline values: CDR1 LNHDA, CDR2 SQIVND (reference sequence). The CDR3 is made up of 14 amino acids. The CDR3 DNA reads TGTGCCACCAGACTAGCGGGAGCCTACAATGAGCAGTTCTTC. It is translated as CATRLAGAYNEQFF.

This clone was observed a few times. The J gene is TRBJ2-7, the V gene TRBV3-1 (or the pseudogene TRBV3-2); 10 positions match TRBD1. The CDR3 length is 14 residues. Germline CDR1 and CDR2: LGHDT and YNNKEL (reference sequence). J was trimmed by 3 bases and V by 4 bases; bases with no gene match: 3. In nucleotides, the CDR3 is TGTGCCAGCAGCCTCCGGACAGGGGGCTACGAGCAGTACTTC. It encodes CASSLRTGGYEQYF.

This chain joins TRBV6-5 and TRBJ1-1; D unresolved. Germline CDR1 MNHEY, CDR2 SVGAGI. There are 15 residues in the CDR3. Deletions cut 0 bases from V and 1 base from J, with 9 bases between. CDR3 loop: CASSYSIPRNTEAFF. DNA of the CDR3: TGTGCCAGCAGTTACTCGATCCCCAGGAACACTGAAGCTTTCTTT.

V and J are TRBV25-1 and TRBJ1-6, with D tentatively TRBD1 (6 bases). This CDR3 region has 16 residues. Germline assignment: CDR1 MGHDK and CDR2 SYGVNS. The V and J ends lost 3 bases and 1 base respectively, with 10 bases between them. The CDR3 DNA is TGTGCCAGCAGTGACAGGGGAAGGTCCTATAATTCACCCCTCCACTTT. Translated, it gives CASSDRGRSYNSPLHF.

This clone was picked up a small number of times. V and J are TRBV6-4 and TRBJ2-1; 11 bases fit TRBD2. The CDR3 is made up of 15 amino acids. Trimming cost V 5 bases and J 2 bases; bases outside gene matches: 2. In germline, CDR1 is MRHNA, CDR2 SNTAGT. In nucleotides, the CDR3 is TGTGCCAGCAGTACGACTAGCGGGGCCTACAATGAGCAGTTCTTC. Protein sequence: CASSTTSGAYNEQFF.

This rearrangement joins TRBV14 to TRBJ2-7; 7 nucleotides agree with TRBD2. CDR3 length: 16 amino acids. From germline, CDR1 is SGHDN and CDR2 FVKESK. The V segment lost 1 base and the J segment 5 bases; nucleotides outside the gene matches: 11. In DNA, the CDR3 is TGTGCCAGCAGCCAAGCTCGCGGGAGAAGTTTGAACGAGCAGTACTTC. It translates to CASSQARGRSLNEQYF.

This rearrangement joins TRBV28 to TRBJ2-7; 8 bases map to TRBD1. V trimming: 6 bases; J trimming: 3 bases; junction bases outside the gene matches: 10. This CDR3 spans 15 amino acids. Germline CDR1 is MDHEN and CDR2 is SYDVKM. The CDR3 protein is CASSRPGQEIYEQYF. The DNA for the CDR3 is TGTGCCAGCAGCCGGCCGGGACAGGAAATCTACGAGCAGTACTTC.

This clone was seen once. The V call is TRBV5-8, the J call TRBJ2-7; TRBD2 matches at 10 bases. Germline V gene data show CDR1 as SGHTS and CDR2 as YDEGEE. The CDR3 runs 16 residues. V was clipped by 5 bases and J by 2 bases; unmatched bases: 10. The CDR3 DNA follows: TGTGCCAGCAGGACCGCTAGCGGGAGAAGAACCTACGAGCAGTACTTC. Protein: CASRTASGRRTYEQYF.

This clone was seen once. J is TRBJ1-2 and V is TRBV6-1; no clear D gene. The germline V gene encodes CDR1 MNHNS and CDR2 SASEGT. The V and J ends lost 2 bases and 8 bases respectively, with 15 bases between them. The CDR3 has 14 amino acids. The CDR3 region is CASSERGVLSGYTF. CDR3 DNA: TGTGCCAGCAGTGAAAGAGGCGTGTTGAGCGGCTACACCTTC.

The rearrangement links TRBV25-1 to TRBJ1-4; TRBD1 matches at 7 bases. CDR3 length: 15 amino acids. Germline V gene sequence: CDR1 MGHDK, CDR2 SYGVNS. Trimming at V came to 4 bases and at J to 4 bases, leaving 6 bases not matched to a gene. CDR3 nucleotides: TGTGCCAGCAGTGTTCAGGACAGGAGTAATGAAAAACTGTTTTTT. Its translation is CASSVQDRSNEKLFF.

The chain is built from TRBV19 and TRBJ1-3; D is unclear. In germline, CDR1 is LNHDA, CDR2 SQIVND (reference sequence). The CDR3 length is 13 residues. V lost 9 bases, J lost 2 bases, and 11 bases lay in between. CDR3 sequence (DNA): TGTGCCAGCAACGGAGGAACTGGAAACACCATATATTTT. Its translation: CASNGGTGNTIYF.

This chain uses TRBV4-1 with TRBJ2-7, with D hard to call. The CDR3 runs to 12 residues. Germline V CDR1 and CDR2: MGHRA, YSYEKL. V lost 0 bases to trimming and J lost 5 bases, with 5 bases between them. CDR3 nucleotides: TGCGCCAGCAGCCAAGATTTCGACGAGCAGTACTTC. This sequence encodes CASSQDFDEQYF.

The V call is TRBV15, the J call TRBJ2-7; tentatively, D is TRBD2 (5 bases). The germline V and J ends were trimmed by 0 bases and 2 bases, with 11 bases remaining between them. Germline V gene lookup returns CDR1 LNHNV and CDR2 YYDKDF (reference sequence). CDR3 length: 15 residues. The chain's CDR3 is CATSRERTGTYEQYF. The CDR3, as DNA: TGTGCCACCAGCAGAGAGAGGACGGGAACCTACGAGCAGTACTTC.

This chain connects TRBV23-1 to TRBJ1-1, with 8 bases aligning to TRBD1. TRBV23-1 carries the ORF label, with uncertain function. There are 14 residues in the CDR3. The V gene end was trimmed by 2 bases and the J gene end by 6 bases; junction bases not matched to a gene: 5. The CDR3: CASSQPGQGAEAFF. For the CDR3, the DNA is TGCGCCAGCAGTCAACCAGGACAGGGCGCTGAAGCTTTCTTT.

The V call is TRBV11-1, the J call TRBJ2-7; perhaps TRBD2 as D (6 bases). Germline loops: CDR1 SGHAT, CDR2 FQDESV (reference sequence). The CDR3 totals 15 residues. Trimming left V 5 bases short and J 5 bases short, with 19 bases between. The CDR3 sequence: CASSASSVSIHEQYF. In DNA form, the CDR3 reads TGTGCCAGCAGCGCATCTAGCGTGAGTATCCACGAGCAGTACTTC.

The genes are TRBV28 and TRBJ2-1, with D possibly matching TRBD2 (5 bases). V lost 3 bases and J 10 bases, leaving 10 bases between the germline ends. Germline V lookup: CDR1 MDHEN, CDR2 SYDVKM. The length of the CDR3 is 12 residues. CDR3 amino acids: CASSFPRREQFF. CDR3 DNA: TGTGCCAGCAGTTTTCCCCGGAGGGAGCAGTTCTTC.

DNA of the CDR3: TGTGCCAGCAGCTTATACGCAGGGTCTGAAGCTTTCTTT. As protein: CASSLYAGSEAFF. V is TRBV7-8 and J is TRBJ1-1, with D perhaps TRBD1 (5 bases). Germline V CDR1 and CDR2: SGHVS, FQNEAQ. The CDR3 sequence is 13 residues long. Between the trimmed V and J ends, which lost 2 bases and 6 bases, there was a span of 10 bases.